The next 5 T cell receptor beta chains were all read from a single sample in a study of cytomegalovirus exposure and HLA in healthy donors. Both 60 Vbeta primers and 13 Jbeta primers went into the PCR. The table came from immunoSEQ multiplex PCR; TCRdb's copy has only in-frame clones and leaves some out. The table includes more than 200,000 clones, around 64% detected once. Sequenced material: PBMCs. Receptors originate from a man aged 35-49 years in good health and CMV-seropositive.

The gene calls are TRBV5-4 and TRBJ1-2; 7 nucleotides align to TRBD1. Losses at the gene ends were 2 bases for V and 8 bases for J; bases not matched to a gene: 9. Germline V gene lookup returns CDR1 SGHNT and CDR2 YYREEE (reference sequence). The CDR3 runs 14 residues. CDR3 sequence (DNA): TGTGCCAGCAGCTTAAGCGCAGGGGGAGGAGGCTACACCTTC. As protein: CASSLSAGGGGYTF.

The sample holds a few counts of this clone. The DNA of the CDR3 is TGTGCCAGCAGCCCTTATGGCCCCAATCAGCCCCAGCATTTT. Protein sequence: CASSPYGPNQPQHF. This sequence joins TRBV7-9 and TRBJ1-5; D is unclear. This CDR3 has 14 amino acids. The germline gives CDR1 SEHNR, CDR2 FQNEAQ (reference sequence). Deletions cut 5 bases from V and 3 bases from J, with 11 bases between.

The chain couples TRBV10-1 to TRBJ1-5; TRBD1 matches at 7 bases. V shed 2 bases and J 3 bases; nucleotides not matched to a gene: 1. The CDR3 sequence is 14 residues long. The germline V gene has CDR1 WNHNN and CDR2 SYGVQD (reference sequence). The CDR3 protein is CASSEDRDNQPQHF. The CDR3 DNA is TGCGCCAGCAGTGAGGACAGGGACAATCAGCCCCAGCATTTT.

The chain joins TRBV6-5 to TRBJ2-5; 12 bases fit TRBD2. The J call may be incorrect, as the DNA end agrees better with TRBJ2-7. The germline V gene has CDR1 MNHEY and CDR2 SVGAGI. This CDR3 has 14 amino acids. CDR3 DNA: TGTGCCAGCAGCCCACGGACTAGCGGGGCCGAGCAGTACTTC. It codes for CASSPRTSGAEQYF.

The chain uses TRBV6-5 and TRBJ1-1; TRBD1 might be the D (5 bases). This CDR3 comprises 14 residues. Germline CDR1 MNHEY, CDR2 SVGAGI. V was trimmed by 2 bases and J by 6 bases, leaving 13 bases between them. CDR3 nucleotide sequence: TGTGCCAGCAGTTACGGCAGGGAAGGGGCTGAAGCTTTCTTT. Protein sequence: CASSYGREGAEAFF.